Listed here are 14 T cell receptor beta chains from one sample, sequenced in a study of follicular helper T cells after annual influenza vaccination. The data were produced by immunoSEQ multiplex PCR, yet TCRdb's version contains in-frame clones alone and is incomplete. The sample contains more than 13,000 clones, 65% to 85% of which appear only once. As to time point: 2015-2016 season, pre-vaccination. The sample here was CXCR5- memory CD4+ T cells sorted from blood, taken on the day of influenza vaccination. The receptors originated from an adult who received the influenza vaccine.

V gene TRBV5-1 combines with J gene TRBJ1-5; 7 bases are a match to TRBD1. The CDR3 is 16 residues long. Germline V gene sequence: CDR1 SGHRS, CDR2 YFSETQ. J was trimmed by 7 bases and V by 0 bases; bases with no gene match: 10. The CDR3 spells CASSLEGFDRAQPQHF. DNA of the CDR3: TGCGCCAGCAGCTTGGAAGGGTTTGACAGGGCCCAGCCCCAGCATTTT. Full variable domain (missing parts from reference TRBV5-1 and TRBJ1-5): KAGVTQTPRYLIKTRGQQVTLSCSPISGHRSVSWYQQTPGQGLQFLFEYFSETQRNKGNFPGRFSGRQFSNSRSEMNVSTLELGDSALYLCASSLEGFDRAQPQHFGDGTRLSIL.

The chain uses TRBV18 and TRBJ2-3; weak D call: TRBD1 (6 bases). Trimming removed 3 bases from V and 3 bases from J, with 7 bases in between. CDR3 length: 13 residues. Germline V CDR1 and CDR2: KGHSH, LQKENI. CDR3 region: CASSPTGTDTQYF. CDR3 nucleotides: TGTGCCAGCTCACCGACAGGTACAGATACGCAGTATTTT.

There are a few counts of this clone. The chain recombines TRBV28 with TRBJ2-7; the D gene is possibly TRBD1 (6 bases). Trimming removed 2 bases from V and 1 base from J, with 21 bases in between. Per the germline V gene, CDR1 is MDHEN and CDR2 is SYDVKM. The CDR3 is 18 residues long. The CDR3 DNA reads TGTGCCAGCAGTTTAGACGAGGGCTTGGACAGCACATCCTACGAGCAGTACTTC. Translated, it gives CASSLDEGLDSTSYEQYF.

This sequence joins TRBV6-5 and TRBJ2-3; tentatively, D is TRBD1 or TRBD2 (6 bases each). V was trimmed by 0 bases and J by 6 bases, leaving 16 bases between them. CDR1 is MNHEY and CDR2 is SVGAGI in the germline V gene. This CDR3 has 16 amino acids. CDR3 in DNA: TGTGCCAGCAGTTACTCGAGGGGGGCCGGTGGGGATACGCAGTATTTT. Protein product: CASSYSRGAGGDTQYF.

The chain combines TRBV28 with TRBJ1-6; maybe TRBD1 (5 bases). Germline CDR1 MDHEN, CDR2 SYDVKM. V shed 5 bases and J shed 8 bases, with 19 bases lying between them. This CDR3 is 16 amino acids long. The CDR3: CASSTLTGTFDSPLHF. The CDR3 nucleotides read TGTGCCAGCAGTACCCTCACCGGGACCTTTGATTCACCCCTCCACTTT.

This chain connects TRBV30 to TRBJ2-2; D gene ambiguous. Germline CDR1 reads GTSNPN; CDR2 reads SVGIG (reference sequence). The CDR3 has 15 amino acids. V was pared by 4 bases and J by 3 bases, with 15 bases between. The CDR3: CAWTKAARDTGELFF. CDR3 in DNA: TGTGCCTGGACCAAGGCAGCTAGGGACACCGGGGAGCTGTTTTTT.

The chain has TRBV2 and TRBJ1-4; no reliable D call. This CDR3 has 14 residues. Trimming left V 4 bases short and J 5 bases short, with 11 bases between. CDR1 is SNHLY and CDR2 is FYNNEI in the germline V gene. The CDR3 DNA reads TGTGCCAGCAGTGGTGGGCTGAAAAATGAAAAACTGTTTTTT. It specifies CASSGGLKNEKLFF.

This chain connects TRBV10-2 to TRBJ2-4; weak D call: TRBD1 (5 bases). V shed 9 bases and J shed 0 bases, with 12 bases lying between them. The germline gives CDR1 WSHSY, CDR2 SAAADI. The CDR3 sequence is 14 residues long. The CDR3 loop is CASGQLQAKNIQYF. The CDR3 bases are TGCGCCAGTGGACAACTACAAGCCAAAAACATTCAGTACTTC.

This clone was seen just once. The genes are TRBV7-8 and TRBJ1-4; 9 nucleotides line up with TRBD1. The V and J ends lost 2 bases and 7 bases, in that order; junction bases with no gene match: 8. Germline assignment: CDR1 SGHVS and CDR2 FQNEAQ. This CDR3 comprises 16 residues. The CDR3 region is CASSLRPRQGGEKLFF. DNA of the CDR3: TGTGCCAGCAGCTTACGCCCTCGACAGGGGGGTGAAAAACTGTTTTTT.

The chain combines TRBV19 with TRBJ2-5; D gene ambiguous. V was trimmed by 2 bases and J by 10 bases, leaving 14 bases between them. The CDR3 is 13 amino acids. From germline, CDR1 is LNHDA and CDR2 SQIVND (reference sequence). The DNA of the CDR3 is TGTGCCAGTAGTATAACTGGTATGGGCGGCCAGTACTTC. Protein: CASSITGMGGQYF.

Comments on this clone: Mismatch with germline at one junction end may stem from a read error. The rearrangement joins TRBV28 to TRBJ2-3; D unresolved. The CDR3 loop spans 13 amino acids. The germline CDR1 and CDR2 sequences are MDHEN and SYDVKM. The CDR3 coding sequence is TGTGCCAGCAATTTAAGATCCACAGATACGCAGTATTTT. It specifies CASNLRSTDTQYF.

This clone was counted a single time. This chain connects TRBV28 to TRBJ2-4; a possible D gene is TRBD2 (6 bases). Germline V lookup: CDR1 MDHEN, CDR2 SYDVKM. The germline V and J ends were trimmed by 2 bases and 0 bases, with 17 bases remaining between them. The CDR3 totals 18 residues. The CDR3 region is CASSLSMWGDRAKNIQYF. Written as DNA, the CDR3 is TGTGCCAGCAGTTTAAGTATGTGGGGGGATCGAGCCAAAAACATTCAGTACTTC.

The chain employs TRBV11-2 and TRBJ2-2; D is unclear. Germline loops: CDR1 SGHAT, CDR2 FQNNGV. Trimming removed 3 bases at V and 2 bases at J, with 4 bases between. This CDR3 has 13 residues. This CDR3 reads CASSLLNTGELFF. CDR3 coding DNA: TGTGCCAGCAGCTTGCTTAACACCGGGGAGCTGTTTTTT.

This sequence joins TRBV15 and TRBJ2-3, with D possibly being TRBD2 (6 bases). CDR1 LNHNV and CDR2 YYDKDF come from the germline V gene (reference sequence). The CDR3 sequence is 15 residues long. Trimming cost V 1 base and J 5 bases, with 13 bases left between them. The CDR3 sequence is CATSRGSGRGDTQYF. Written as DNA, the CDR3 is TGTGCCACCAGCAGAGGGTCAGGGCGGGGAGATACGCAGTATTTT.